Below, 21 T cell receptor beta chains from the same sample are listed, as sequenced in a study of neurological immune-mediated disorders. TCRdb re-called the 5' RACE reads through MiXCR, storing one row per CDR3 protein. The sample carries 64,000 or so distinct CDR3 sequences, about a tenth recorded once. Regarding time point: longitudinal time-point 1 (baseline). Material: PBMCs. Every receptor here comes from a man aged 25 to 40 in good health.

This clonotype was observed at least ten times. This chain joins TRBV5-1 and TRBJ2-1; 8 bases line up with TRBD2. CDR1 SGHRS and CDR2 YFSETQ come from the germline V gene. The CDR3 extends over 15 amino acids. The V segment lost 2 bases and the J segment 7 bases; nucleotides outside the gene matches: 8. The CDR3 here is CASSFNWASGNEQFF. CDR3 nucleotide sequence: TGCGCCAGCAGCTTCAACTGGGCTAGCGGGAATGAGCAGTTCTTC.

This clonotype was recorded at least ten times. The V call is TRBV4-1, the J call TRBJ1-5; unclear D gene. Germline CDR1 reads MGHRA; CDR2 reads YSYEKL. With 0 bases removed from V and 7 bases from J, the gap between germline ends came to 10 bases. The CDR3 is 14 residues long. The CDR3 loop reads CASSQDWGVQPQHF. The CDR3 coding sequence is TGCGCCAGCAGCCAAGATTGGGGTGTCCAGCCCCAGCATTTT.

Details on this clonotype: The CDR3 ends on some other residue instead of the conserved phenylalanine or tryptophan, so this is likely a read error. The gene calls are TRBV27 and TRBJ2-3; the D is unclear. This CDR3 is built from 14 residues. Germline V gene lookup returns CDR1 MNHEY and CDR2 SMNVEV (reference sequence). The germline V and J ends were trimmed by 7 bases and 2 bases, with 13 bases remaining between them. CDR3 region: CASTPIGYTDTQYS. CDR3 nucleotides: TGTGCCAGCACCCCGATCGGCTACACAGATACGCAGTATTCT.

This clonotype came up many times. The chain joins TRBV27 to TRBJ2-1; TRBD2 agrees at 9 bases. The CDR3 extends over 16 amino acids. V lost 3 bases and J lost 7; bases outside the gene matches: 10. The germline V gene encodes CDR1 MNHEY and CDR2 SMNVEV (reference sequence). The CDR3 sequence: CASSFVGGRAGNEQFF. The DNA for the CDR3 is TGTGCCAGCAGTTTTGTAGGCGGGAGGGCCGGTAATGAGCAGTTCTTC.

This clonotype occurred many times. The J gene is TRBJ1-5, the V gene TRBV13, with 8 bases matching TRBD1. Germline V gene data show CDR1 as PRHDT and CDR2 as FYEKMQ (reference sequence). V lost 0 bases, J lost 7 bases, and 11 bases stayed unmatched. The CDR3 is 17 residues long. In nucleotides, the CDR3 is TGTGCCAGCAGCTTAGGCCATGTTCAGGGGGCTAGACAGCCCCAGCATTTT. Amino acid sequence: CASSLGHVQGARQPQHF.

This clonotype was counted many times. This chain joins TRBV5-6 and TRBJ2-2, with D maybe TRBD1 (6 bases). The CDR3 consists of 16 residues. Between the trimmed V and J ends, which lost 0 bases and 4 bases, there was a span of 13 bases. Germline V gene sequence: CDR1 SGHDT, CDR2 YYEEEE. The CDR3 DNA reads TGTGCCAGCAGCTTGGACAGGGCGGTTTCCACCGGGGAGCTGTTTTTT. Translation: CASSLDRAVSTGELFF. The full variable domain, with the rest looked up from reference TRBV5-6 and TRBJ2-2, is DAGVTQSPTHLIKTRGQQVTLRCSPKSGHDTVSWYQQALGQGPQFIFQYYEEEERQRGNFPDRFSGHQFPNYSSELNVNALLLGDSALYLCASSLDRAVSTGELFFGEGSRLTVL.

This clonotype was detected ten times or more. This sequence joins TRBV3-1 and TRBJ2-1; 8 nucleotides match TRBD2. J lost 15 bases, V lost 5 bases, and 9 bases had no gene match. Germline-derived CDR1 and CDR2 are LGHDT and YNNKEL (reference sequence). This CDR3 region has 12 residues. CDR3 sequence reads: CASSDLRAGVFF. CDR3 coding DNA: TGTGCCAGCAGCGACCTCCGAGCGGGAGTGTTCTTC.

This clonotype was counted many times. The chain couples TRBV20-1 to TRBJ2-3; 9 bases align to TRBD2. Germline V gene data show CDR1 as DFQATT and CDR2 as SNEGSKA (reference sequence). Losses at the gene ends were 0 bases for V and 4 bases for J; bases not matched to a gene: 11. The CDR3 consists of 17 residues. CDR3 sequence: CSARDPFSGSSPDTQYF. Written as DNA, the CDR3 is TGCAGTGCTAGAGATCCGTTTAGCGGGAGTAGTCCAGATACGCAGTATTTT.

Many counts were recorded for this clonotype. This chain links TRBV5-1 with TRBJ1-4; perhaps TRBD1 as D (6 bases). Trimming removed 6 bases at V and 7 bases at J, with 16 bases between. Germline loops: CDR1 SGHRS, CDR2 YFSETQ. This CDR3 has 14 amino acids. The CDR3 region is CASNPGGVGEKLFF. CDR3 DNA sequence: TGCGCCAGCAACCCCGGGGGCGTTGGTGAAAAACTGTTTTTT.

This clonotype was recorded at least ten times. The rearrangement uses TRBV7-2 and TRBJ1-5; D perhaps matches TRBD1 (5 bases). Trimming shortened V by 5 bases and J by 7 bases, and 12 bases separated the two germline ends. Per germline, CDR1 SGHTA and CDR2 FQGNSA. The CDR3 contains 13 residues. The CDR3 DNA follows: TGTGCCAGCAGCAAAGAGGGGCGGCAGCCCCAGCATTTT. This encodes CASSKEGRQPQHF.

This clonotype has at least ten counts. The chain links TRBV3-1 to TRBJ2-5; D remains unclear. CDR3 length: 13 amino acids. Trimming left V 4 bases short and J 7 bases short, with 13 bases between. Germline V CDR1 and CDR2: LGHDT, YNNKEL (reference sequence). CDR3 nucleotide sequence: TGTGCCAGCAGCCCCCGTGGAGCAGGGACCCAGTACTTC. This encodes CASSPRGAGTQYF.

This clonotype was seen repeatedly, ten times or more. The chain recombines TRBV20-1 with TRBJ2-1; 7 nucleotides line up with TRBD2. Germline V CDR1 and CDR2: DFQATT, SNEGSKA (reference sequence). V shed 6 bases, J shed 3 bases, and the junction held 17 bases outside the gene matches. This CDR3 comprises 17 residues. The CDR3 region is CSAESFREVSNYNEQFF. The CDR3, as DNA: TGCAGTGCGGAATCTTTTCGGGAGGTCTCCAACTACAATGAGCAGTTCTTC.

In this sample, this clonotype turned up many times. The rearrangement joins TRBV14 to TRBJ2-7, with 14 nucleotides matching TRBD2. Germline-derived CDR1 and CDR2 are SGHDN and FVKESK. J lost 0 bases, V lost 4 bases, and 8 bases had no gene match. This CDR3 has 18 amino acids. In nucleotides, the CDR3 is TGTGCCAGCAGCCCTGGGACTAGCGGGAGATCTAGCTCCTACGAGCAGTACTTC. This codes for CASSPGTSGRSSSYEQYF.

The sample holds many counts of this clonotype. The chain employs TRBV5-1 and TRBJ1-1; D may be TRBD1 (6 bases). The CDR3 is 13 residues long. V was cut by 5 bases and J by 5 bases, with 13 bases left in between. The germline V gene has CDR1 SGHRS and CDR2 YFSETQ. The chain's CDR3 is CASRRQEGTEAFF. The CDR3 coding sequence is TGCGCCAGCAGACGACAGGAGGGGACTGAAGCTTTCTTT.

This clonotype was observed many times. The chain links TRBV29-1 to TRBJ2-1, with 11 bases fitting TRBD2. The V segment lost 2 bases and the J segment 1 base; nucleotides outside the gene matches: 4. The germline CDR1 and CDR2 sequences are SQVTM and ANQGSEA. The CDR3 contains 16 residues. The chain's CDR3 is CSVEFPSGRSYNEQFF. The CDR3 region has the DNA TGCAGCGTTGAATTTCCTAGCGGGAGGTCCTACAATGAGCAGTTCTTC.

Concerning this clonotype itself: A much bigger clone sits one base away, suggesting this may be a read error. This rearrangement joins TRBV20-1 to TRBJ2-7; D unresolved. The germline V gene has CDR1 DFQATT and CDR2 SNEGSKA (reference sequence). V lost 2 bases and J 1 base, leaving 9 bases between the germline ends. The CDR3 spans 13 residues. CDR3 sequence reads: CSARYTRSYEQYF. The DNA for the CDR3 is TGCAGTGCTAGATATACCAGATCCTACGAGCAGTACTTC.

In regard to this clonotype: A much larger clone is a single base away; this may be a read error. The chain uses TRBV18 and TRBJ2-3; D might be TRBD2 (6 bases). Germline V lookup: CDR1 KGHSH, CDR2 LQKENI. This CDR3 region has 15 residues. The CDR3 loop reads CASSPPTGATYTQYF. CDR3 nucleotide sequence: TGTGCCAGCTCACCACCGACGGGAGCCACATATACGCAGTATTTT.

The table lists this clonotype with many counts. This chain links TRBV5-1 with TRBJ1-4; D is possibly TRBD1 (5 bases). There are 13 residues in the CDR3. With 4 bases removed from V and 8 bases from J, the gap between germline ends came to 12 bases. Germline CDR1 reads SGHRS; CDR2 reads YFSETQ. This CDR3 is CASSTGHPEKLFF. CDR3 sequence (DNA): TGCGCCAGCAGCACCGGACACCCAGAAAAACTGTTTTTT.

Regarding this clonotype: A much bigger clone sits one base away, suggesting this may be a read error. The rearrangement uses TRBV5-1 and TRBJ2-2; 7 positions agree with TRBD1. CDR3 length: 16 amino acids. Germline values: CDR1 SGHRS, CDR2 YFSETQ. V was clipped by 3 bases and J by 3 bases; unmatched bases: 8. The CDR3 bases are TGCGCCAGCAGCTCCTACCTTACAGGGGACACCGGGGAGCTGTTTTTT. Translated: CASSSYLTGDTGELFF.

The V gene is TRBV10-3, the J gene TRBJ2-7; TRBD2 aligns across 8 bases. V dropped 10 bases and J dropped 2; count of bases not matched to a gene: 13. Germline V gene sequence: CDR1 ENHRY, CDR2 SYGVKD. There are 15 residues in the CDR3. CDR3 sequence: CATWTGLGLTYEQYF. The DNA of the CDR3 is TGTGCCACGTGGACGGGACTAGGCTTAACCTACGAGCAGTACTTC.

Many counts were recorded for this clonotype. The gene calls are TRBV5-1 and TRBJ2-1, with 7 bases fitting TRBD1. With 4 bases clipped from V and 4 bases from J, the junction kept 8 bases outside the gene matches. The CDR3 runs 15 residues. CDR1 is SGHRS, CDR2 YFSETQ, per germline. CDR3 in amino acids: CASSGGQINYNEQFF. CDR3 nucleotide sequence: TGCGCCAGCAGCGGGGGACAGATTAATTACAATGAGCAGTTCTTC.